The 2 T cell receptor beta chains below come from one sample, sequenced in a study of read filtering for tumor transcriptome and immune sequencing. This library used 300 to 500 ng RNA and molecular barcoded adaptors spanning alpha/delta and beta/gamma chains. TCRdb re-called the reads with MiXCR, one entry per CDR3 protein. The table shows 50,000 to 65,000 distinct CDR3 sequences, with roughly 19% occurring only once. The sequenced sample was a population of CD138-negative cells sorted from bone marrow. The receptors stem from a donor at least 40 years old with multiple myeloma.

As regards this clonotype: A much larger clone lies a single base off, so this may be a read error. The chain carries TRBV7-2 and TRBJ2-5, with 8 positions matching TRBD1. Germline values: CDR1 SGHTA, CDR2 FQGNSA. The CDR3 runs to 15 residues. CDR3 amino acids: CSSSLPGQGQETQYF. In nucleotides, the CDR3 is TGTTCCAGCAGCTTACCTGGACAGGGACAAGAGACCCAGTACTTC.

A few counts support this clonotype. V gene TRBV30 combines with J gene TRBJ2-5, with TRBD1 matching 7 bases. Germline CDR1 reads GTSNPN; CDR2 reads SVGIG (reference sequence). Trimming took 3 bases from V and 2 from J; bases not matched to a gene: 9. This CDR3 has 15 residues. The CDR3 DNA follows: TGTGCCTGGAGCAGACAGGGACGACCTCAAGAGACCCAGTACTTC. Translation gives CAWSRQGRPQETQYF.